Each of the 24 T cell receptor beta chains below was sequenced from the same sample in a study of T cell changes during pregnancy in multiple sclerosis. The method was immunoSEQ multiplex PCR; TCRdb's version includes in-frame clones alone and lacks a portion of them. The table has 55,000 to 85,000 clones, over 90% seen once. Sample: CD4+ T cells from peripheral blood mononuclear cells, taken after pregnancy. Receptors originate from a female donor with multiple sclerosis, enrolled in a pregnancy study.

The table lists this clone with a count of one. V gene TRBV5-4 combines with J gene TRBJ2-3; unclear D gene. Germline V gene lookup returns CDR1 SGHNT and CDR2 YYREEE (reference sequence). The CDR3 has 12 amino acids. Between the trimmed V and J ends, which lost 4 bases and 2 bases, there was a span of 5 bases. CDR3 protein: CASSAYTDTQYF. The CDR3 DNA reads TGTGCCAGCAGCGCCTACACAGATACGCAGTATTTT.

V and J are TRBV27 and TRBJ1-5; 8 bases line up with TRBD1. This CDR3 comprises 18 residues. V trimming: 6 bases; J trimming: 1 base; junction bases outside the gene matches: 14. Germline V gene sequence: CDR1 MNHEY, CDR2 SMNVEV (reference sequence). The DNA of the CDR3 is TGTGCCAGCAGCATATACGGACAGGGACAATACAGCAATCAGCCCCAGCATTTT. This codes for CASSIYGQGQYSNQPQHF.

This clone has a single count. This chain links TRBV6-5 with TRBJ1-3; 7 bases agree with TRBD1. After removal of 5 bases from V and 0 bases from J, the junction contained 4 bases not matched to a gene. Germline values: CDR1 MNHEY, CDR2 SVGAGI. The CDR3 extends over 15 amino acids. The DNA for the CDR3 is TGTGCCAGCAGTAGGGGACAGCTCTCTGGAAACACCATATATTTT. It codes for CASSRGQLSGNTIYF.

The chain links TRBV5-8 to TRBJ1-5; D gene uncertain. Germline assignment: CDR1 SGHTS and CDR2 YDEGEE. V was pared by 0 bases and J by 6 bases, with 10 bases between. CDR3 size: 14 residues. The CDR3 region has the DNA TGTGCCAGCAGCTTGGCCTTGGGAGGTCAGCCCCAGCATTTT. Translated, it gives CASSLALGGQPQHF.

V and J are TRBV5-5 and TRBJ2-2; possible D gene TRBD2, 5 bases. Trimming removed 0 bases at V and 10 bases at J, with 16 bases between. Germline V gene lookup returns CDR1 SGHKS and CDR2 YYEKEE (reference sequence). CDR3 size: 15 residues. CDR3 sequence reads: CASSLVDSRVEELFF. The CDR3 bases are TGTGCCAGCAGCTTGGTGGACTCCCGGGTGGAGGAGCTGTTTTTT.

This clone was recorded once. The genes are TRBV18 and TRBJ2-1, with 14 nucleotides matching TRBD2. The germline gives CDR1 KGHSH, CDR2 LQKENI. The CDR3 is 19 amino acids. After removal of 2 bases from V and 4 bases from J, the junction contained 10 bases not matched to a gene. CDR3 DNA sequence: TGTGCCAGCTCACCAAGAGGACTAGCGGGAGGCCGCGGGTACAATGAGCAGTTCTTC. It specifies CASSPRGLAGGRGYNEQFF.

This chain connects TRBV4-2 to TRBJ2-1; D gene unclear. V lost 0 bases, J lost 3 bases, and 3 bases lay in between. Germline loops: CDR1 LGHNA, CDR2 YNFKEQ. The CDR3 contains 13 residues. This chain's CDR3 is CASSQDYYNEQFF. CDR3 sequence (DNA): TGTGCCAGCAGCCAAGATTACTACAATGAGCAGTTCTTC.

The chain couples TRBV7-7 to TRBJ2-1; 9 nucleotides line up with TRBD2. V trimming: 3 bases; J trimming: 9 bases; junction bases outside the gene matches: 12. This CDR3 region has 16 residues. Germline CDR1 and CDR2: SSHAT and FNYEAQ (reference sequence). This chain's CDR3 is CASSLDSGRGSGEQFF. The CDR3 nucleotides read TGTGCCAGCAGCTTGGATAGCGGGAGAGGTTCGGGTGAGCAGTTCTTC.

The V gene is TRBV14, the J gene TRBJ2-5; D ambiguous. Trimming took 5 bases from V and 4 from J, leaving 14 bases between them. Germline loops: CDR1 SGHDN, CDR2 FVKESK. This CDR3 has 14 residues. The CDR3 bases are TGTGCCAGCAGCTTTACCGGTCCTTTAGAGACCCAGTACTTC. This sequence encodes CASSFTGPLETQYF.

J is TRBJ1-2 and V is TRBV25-1; D may be TRBD1 (6 bases). Deletions cut 5 bases from V and 6 bases from J, with 7 bases between. The CDR3 has 11 amino acids. Germline V gene sequence: CDR1 MGHDK, CDR2 SYGVNS. This chain's CDR3 is CASSRGNGYTF. CDR3 nucleotide sequence: TGTGCCAGCAGTAGGGGGAATGGCTACACCTTC.

CDR3 in amino acids: CASSFRGSGTSGRAPEQYF. The CDR3 region has the DNA TGTGCCAGCAGTTTCCGGGGCAGCGGGACTAGCGGGAGGGCGCCTGAGCAGTACTTC. The genes are TRBV27 and TRBJ2-7, with 16 bases that match TRBD2. There are 19 residues in the CDR3. The germline V gene has CDR1 MNHEY and CDR2 SMNVEV (reference sequence). V shed 3 bases, J shed 7 bases, and the junction held 15 bases outside the gene matches.

CDR3 DNA: TGTGCCAGTAGTTCCACGGACAGGGTCACTGAAGCTTTCTTT. Translated: CASSSTDRVTEAFF. The chain employs TRBV19 and TRBJ1-1, with TRBD1 matching 8 bases. V gave up 5 bases and J gave up 4 bases; unmatched junction bases: 6. Germline loops: CDR1 LNHDA, CDR2 SQIVND (reference sequence). The CDR3 is made up of 14 amino acids.

The chain has TRBV7-9 and TRBJ2-2, with 7 bases fitting TRBD1. V shed 7 bases and J 5 bases; nucleotides not matched to a gene: 13. The CDR3 loop spans 16 amino acids. Germline V gene lookup returns CDR1 SEHNR and CDR2 FQNEAQ (reference sequence). Here the CDR3 DNA reads TGTGCCAGCACTTCGGTGGGGACAGTGAAGACCGGGGAGCTGTTTTTT. Its protein is CASTSVGTVKTGELFF.

The chain uses TRBV6-1 and TRBJ2-1; 9 bases fit TRBD2. The ends lost 1 base at V and 10 bases at J; junction bases unmatched: 14. Germline V gives CDR1 MNHNS, CDR2 SASEGT. This CDR3 contains 17 residues. CDR3: CASSEEVAGAPGAEQFF. The CDR3 nucleotides are TGTGCCAGCAGTGAAGAGGTAGCGGGGGCCCCGGGGGCCGAGCAGTTCTTC.

V is TRBV5-4 and J is TRBJ1-2; D not resolved. This CDR3 comprises 15 residues. V was trimmed by 0 bases and J by 0 bases, leaving 9 bases between them. Germline CDR1 SGHNT, CDR2 YYREEE (reference sequence). CDR3 DNA sequence: TGTGCCAGCAGCTTGGAAGTGGGAGCTAACTATGGCTACACCTTC. The encoded protein is CASSLEVGANYGYTF.

This clone appeared once. The chain uses TRBV18 and TRBJ2-7; weak D call: TRBD1 (5 bases). The V gene lost 1 base and the J gene lost 7 bases, with 17 bases spanning the gap. The CDR3 contains 15 residues. Germline V gene data show CDR1 as KGHSH and CDR2 as LQKENI. The CDR3 region is CASSPQLQGSSEQYF. The CDR3 coding sequence is TGTGCCAGCTCACCACAATTGCAGGGATCGAGTGAGCAGTACTTC.

V usage is TRBV10-3 and J usage is TRBJ2-5, with 7 nucleotides matching TRBD1. Germline V gene data show CDR1 as ENHRY and CDR2 as SYGVKD. The ends lost 4 bases at V and 3 bases at J; junction bases unmatched: 5. This CDR3 is built from 14 residues. The CDR3 region is CAISGRQGEETQYF. For the CDR3, the DNA is TGTGCCATCAGTGGCCGGCAGGGGGAAGAGACCCAGTACTTC.

This chain uses TRBV10-1 with TRBJ1-2; D might be TRBD1 (6 bases). This CDR3 comprises 14 residues. The germline gives CDR1 WNHNN, CDR2 SYGVQD (reference sequence). The V and J ends lost 3 bases and 4 bases respectively, with 12 bases between them. CDR3 nucleotide sequence: TGCGCCAGCAGTGAAAGGGGGGGCTCCTATGGCTACACCTTC. Translating gives CASSERGGSYGYTF.

The genes are TRBV11-2 and TRBJ1-1; TRBD1 agrees at 10 bases. The CDR3 has 16 residues. In germline, CDR1 is SGHAT, CDR2 FQNNGV. The J segment lost 4 bases and the V segment lost 1 base, leaving 6 bases of the junction unmatched. The CDR3 spells CASSLVRQGAGTEAFF. DNA for the CDR3: TGTGCCAGCAGCTTAGTAAGACAGGGGGCGGGCACTGAAGCTTTCTTT.

The chain combines TRBV2 with TRBJ2-5, with 10 bases matching TRBD1. CDR3 size: 17 residues. Trimming took 7 bases from V and 4 from J; bases not matched to a gene: 15. Per the germline V gene, CDR1 is SNHLY and CDR2 is FYNNEI. The CDR3 DNA sequence: TGTGCCAGCACCGTACTATTCCGGACAGGGGGAGGAGAGACCCAGTACTTC. Translated, it gives CASTVLFRTGGGETQYF.

The V and J genes are TRBV6-1 and TRBJ1-2, with a possible D match to TRBD1 (5 bases). This CDR3 contains 14 residues. V was clipped by 10 bases and J by 6 bases, with 21 bases between them. Germline values: CDR1 MNHNS, CDR2 SASEGT. In DNA, the CDR3 is TGTGCCACCCAGCCTTGGAGGGGCGATCATGGCTACACCTTC. Amino acid sequence: CATQPWRGDHGYTF.

This clone was seen just once. This rearrangement joins TRBV5-1 to TRBJ2-4, with D tentatively TRBD1 (6 bases). The CDR3 length is 17 residues. Between the trimmed V and J ends, which lost 4 bases and 0 bases, there was a span of 17 bases. The germline V gene encodes CDR1 SGHRS and CDR2 YFSETQ. The CDR3 DNA reads as TGCGCCAGCAGCCCGGGACAACCCTGGGTAGCCAAAAACATTCAGTACTTC. Translating it yields CASSPGQPWVAKNIQYF.

This chain links TRBV7-9 with TRBJ1-1; TRBD1 aligns across 11 bases. This CDR3 is 15 amino acids long. V lost 4 bases, J lost 3 bases, and 4 bases stayed unmatched. CDR1 and CDR2 (germline): SEHNR, FQNEAQ (reference sequence). CDR3 DNA sequence: TGTGCCAGCAGCTCCCCGGGACAGGGGGACACTGAAGCTTTCTTT. Residues: CASSSPGQGDTEAFF.

The chain recombines TRBV5-1 with TRBJ1-4; a weak D match, TRBD1 (5 bases). This CDR3 is 15 amino acids long. Per germline, CDR1 SGHRS and CDR2 YFSETQ. Trimming removed 2 bases from V and 5 bases from J, with 13 bases in between. In DNA, the CDR3 is TGCGCCAGCAGCTTTGGAGGGGTCGGGAATGAAAAACTGTTTTTT. This gives the protein CASSFGGVGNEKLFF. Full variable domain (missing parts from reference TRBV5-1 and TRBJ1-4): KAGVTQTPRYLIKTRGQQVTLSCSPISGHRSVSWYQQTPGQGLQFLFEYFSETQRNKGNFPGRFSGRQFSNSRSEMNVSTLELGDSALYLCASSFGGVGNEKLFFGSGTQLSVL.